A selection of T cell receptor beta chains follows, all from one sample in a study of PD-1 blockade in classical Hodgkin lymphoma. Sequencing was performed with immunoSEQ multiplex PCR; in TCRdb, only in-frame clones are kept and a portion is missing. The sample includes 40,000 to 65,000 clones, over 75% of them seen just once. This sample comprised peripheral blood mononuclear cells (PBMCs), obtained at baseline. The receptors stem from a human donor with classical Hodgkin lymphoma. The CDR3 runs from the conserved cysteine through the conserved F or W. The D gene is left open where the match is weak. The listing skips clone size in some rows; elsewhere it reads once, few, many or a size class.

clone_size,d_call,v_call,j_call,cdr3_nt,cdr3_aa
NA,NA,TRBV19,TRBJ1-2,TGTGCCAGTAGCATGGACAGTTTTTATGGCTACACCTTC,CASSMDSFYGYTF
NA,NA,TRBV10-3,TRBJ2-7,TGTGCCATCAGTGAACAGGGCTACGAGCAGTACTTC,CAISEQGYEQYF
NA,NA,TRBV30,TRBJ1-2,TGTGCCTGGAATGAAAACTATGGCTACACCTTC,CAWNENYGYTF
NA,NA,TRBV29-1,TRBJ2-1,TGCAGCGCACGGGACTCAACTAACGATGAGCAGTTCTTC,CSARDSTNDEQFF
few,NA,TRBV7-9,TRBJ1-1,TGTGCCAGCAGCTCACAGGGTAGGACTGAAGCTTTCTTT,CASSSQGRTEAFF
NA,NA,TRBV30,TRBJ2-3,TGTGCCTGGAGTGTGACAAGCAGGGGTGCAGATACGCAGTATTTT,CAWSVTSRGADTQYF
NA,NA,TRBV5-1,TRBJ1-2,TGCGCCAGCAGCTTCGTGGGGATTCCGAACTATGGCTACACCTTC,CASSFVGIPNYGYTF
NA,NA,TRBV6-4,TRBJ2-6,TGTGCCAGCAGTGGAGGGTTAGATTTCCCTTACTCTGGGGCCAACGTCCTGACTTTC,CASSGGLDFPYSGANVLTF
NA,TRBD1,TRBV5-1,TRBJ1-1,TGCGCCAGCAGCTCCCTCAGGGGGTTGAACACTGAAGCTTTCTTT,CASSSLRGLNTEAFF
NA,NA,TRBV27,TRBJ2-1,TGTGCCAGCAGTTTAACGGGACTGGTAGGTTACAATGAGCAGTTCTTC,CASSLTGLVGYNEQFF
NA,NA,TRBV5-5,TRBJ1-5,TGTGCCAGCAGCTCCCATGTGTCAGGAACGGGCAATCAGCCCCAGCATTTT,CASSSHVSGTGNQPQHF
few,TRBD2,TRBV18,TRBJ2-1,TGTGCCAGCTCACCACAGACTAGCGGCCCCTACAATGAGCAGTTCTTC,CASSPQTSGPYNEQFF
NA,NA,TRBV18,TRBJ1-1,TGTGCCAGCTCCCGTACAGGAGAGGGAATGGGTAGCACTGAAGCTTTCTTT,CASSRTGEGMGSTEAFF
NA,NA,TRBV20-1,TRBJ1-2,TGCAGTGGCGGGATGCAGAATGGCTACACCTTC,CSGGMQNGYTF
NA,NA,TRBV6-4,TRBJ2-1,TGTGCCAGCAGTGACAGCCAGGGGGGATGGAATGAGCAGTTCTTC,CASSDSQGGWNEQFF
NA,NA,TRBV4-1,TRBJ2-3,TGCGCCAGCAGCCAAGTTGGGCAGGACCCCACAGATACGCAGTATTTT,CASSQVGQDPTDTQYF
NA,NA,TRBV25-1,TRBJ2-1,TGTGCCAGCAGTGAATATAACGAGCAGTTCTTC,CASSEYNEQFF
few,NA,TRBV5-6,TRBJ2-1,TGTGCCAGCAGCTTGGTTGCGGGAATGGCCTACAATGAGCAGTTCTTC,CASSLVAGMAYNEQFF
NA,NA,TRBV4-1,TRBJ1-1,TGCGCCAGCAGCTCTTTGTATCGGGGGGATAGAAGTGGGGAAGCTTTCTTT,CASSSLYRGDRSGEAFF
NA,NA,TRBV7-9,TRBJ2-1,TGTGCCAGCAGCTTGGCTTACAATGAGCAGTTCTTC,CASSLAYNEQFF
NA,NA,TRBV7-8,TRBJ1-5,TGTGCCAGCAGCCCCCTAAACACAGGAGGCAATCAGCCCCAGCATTTT,CASSPLNTGGNQPQHF
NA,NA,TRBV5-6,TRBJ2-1,TGTGCCAGCAGCTTGTTTTACGCGAGTGAGCAGTTCTTC,CASSLFYASEQFF
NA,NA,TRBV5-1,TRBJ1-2,TGCGCCAGTAGCTTCTCCGGGACGGGATATGGCTACACCTTC,CASSFSGTGYGYTF